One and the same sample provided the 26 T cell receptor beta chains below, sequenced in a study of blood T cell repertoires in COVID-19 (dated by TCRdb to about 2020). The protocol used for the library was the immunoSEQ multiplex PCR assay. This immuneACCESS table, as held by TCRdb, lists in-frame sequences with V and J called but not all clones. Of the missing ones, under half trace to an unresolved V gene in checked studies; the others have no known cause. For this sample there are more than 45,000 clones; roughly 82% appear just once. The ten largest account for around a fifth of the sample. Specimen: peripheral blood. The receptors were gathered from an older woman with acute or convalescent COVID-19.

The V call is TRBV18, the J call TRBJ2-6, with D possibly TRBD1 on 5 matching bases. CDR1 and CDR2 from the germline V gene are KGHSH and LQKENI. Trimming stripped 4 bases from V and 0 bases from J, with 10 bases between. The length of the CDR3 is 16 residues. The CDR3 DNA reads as TGTGCCAGCTCACAAGCCCAGGGCTCTGGGGCCAACGTCCTGACTTTC. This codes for CASSQAQGSGANVLTF.

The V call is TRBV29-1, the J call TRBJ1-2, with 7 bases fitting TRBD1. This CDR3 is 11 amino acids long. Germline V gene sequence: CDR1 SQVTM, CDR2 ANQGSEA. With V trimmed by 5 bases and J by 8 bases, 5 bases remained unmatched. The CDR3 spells CSVNRGSGYTF. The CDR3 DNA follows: TGCAGCGTTAACAGGGGCAGCGGCTACACCTTC.

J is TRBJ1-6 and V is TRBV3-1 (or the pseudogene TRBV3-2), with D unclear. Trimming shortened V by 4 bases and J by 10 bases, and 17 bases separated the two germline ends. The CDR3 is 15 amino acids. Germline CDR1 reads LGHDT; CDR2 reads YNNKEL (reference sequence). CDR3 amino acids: CASSLKEEGNSPLHF. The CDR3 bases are TGTGCCAGCAGCCTCAAGGAGGAGGGCAACTCACCCCTCCACTTT.

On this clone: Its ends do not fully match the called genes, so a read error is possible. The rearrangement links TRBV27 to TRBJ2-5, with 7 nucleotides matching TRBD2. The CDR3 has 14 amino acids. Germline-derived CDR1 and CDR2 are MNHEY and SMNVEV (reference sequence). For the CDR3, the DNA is TGTGCCAGCAGTGAACTGGGGGGGGAAGAGGCCCAGTACTTC. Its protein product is CASSELGGEEAQYF.

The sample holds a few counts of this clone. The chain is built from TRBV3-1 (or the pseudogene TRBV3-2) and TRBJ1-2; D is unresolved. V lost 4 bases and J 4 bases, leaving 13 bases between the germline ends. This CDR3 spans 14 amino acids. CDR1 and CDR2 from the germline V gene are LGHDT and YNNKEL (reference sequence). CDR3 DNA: TGTGCCAGCAGCCCCTCCCAGGTTTCCTATGGCTACACCTTC. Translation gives CASSPSQVSYGYTF.

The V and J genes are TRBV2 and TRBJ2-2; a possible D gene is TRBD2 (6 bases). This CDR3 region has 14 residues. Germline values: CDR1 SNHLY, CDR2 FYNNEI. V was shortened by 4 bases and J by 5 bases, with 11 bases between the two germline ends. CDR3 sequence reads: CASSGLGVTGELFF. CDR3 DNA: TGTGCCAGCAGTGGACTAGGAGTGACCGGGGAGCTGTTTTTT.

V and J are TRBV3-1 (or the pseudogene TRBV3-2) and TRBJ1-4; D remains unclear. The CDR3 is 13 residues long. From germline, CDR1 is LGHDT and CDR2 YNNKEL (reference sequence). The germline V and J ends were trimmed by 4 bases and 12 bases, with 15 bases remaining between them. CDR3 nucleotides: TGTGCCAGCAGCCCATATTCCGGCGGGGAACTGTTTTTT. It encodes CASSPYSGGELFF.

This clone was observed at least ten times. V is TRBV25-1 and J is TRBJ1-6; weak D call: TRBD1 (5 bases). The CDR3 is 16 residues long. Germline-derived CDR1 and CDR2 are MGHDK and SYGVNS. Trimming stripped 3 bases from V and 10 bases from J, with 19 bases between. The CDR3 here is CASSDVRQGFGSPLHF. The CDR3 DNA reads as TGTGCCAGCAGTGATGTAAGGCAGGGATTTGGATCACCCCTCCACTTT.

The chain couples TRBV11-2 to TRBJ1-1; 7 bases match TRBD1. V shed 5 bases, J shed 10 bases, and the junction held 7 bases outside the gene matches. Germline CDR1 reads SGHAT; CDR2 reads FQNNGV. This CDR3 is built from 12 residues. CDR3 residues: CASSPPGQLAFF. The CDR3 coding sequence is TGTGCCAGCAGCCCTCCGGGACAGTTAGCTTTCTTT.

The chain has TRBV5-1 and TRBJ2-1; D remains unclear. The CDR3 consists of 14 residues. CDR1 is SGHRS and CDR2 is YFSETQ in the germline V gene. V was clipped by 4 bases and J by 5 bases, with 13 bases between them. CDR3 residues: CASSPTGSNNEQFF. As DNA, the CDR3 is TGCGCCAGCAGCCCCACGGGTTCGAACAATGAGCAGTTCTTC.

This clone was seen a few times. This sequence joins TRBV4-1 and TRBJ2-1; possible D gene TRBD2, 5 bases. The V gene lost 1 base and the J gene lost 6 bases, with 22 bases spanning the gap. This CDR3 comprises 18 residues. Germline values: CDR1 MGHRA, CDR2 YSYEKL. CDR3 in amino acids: CASSQGLLRRGILNEQFF. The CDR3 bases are TGCGCCAGCAGCCAAGGGCTACTACGTCGGGGTATACTCAATGAGCAGTTCTTC.

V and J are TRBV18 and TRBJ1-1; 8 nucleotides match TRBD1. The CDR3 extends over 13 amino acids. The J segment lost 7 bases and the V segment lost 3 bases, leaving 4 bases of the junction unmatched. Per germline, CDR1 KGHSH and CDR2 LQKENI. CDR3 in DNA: TGTGCCAGCTCACCGGACAGGGTGGGTGAAGCTTTCTTT. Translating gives CASSPDRVGEAFF.

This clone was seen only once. In DNA, the CDR3 is TGTGCCAGCTGGTTCAGGGGCGTCGGTCAGCCCCAGCATTTT. Amino acid sequence: CASWFRGVGQPQHF. This chain joins TRBV6-5 and TRBJ1-5; weak D call: TRBD1 (6 bases). In germline, CDR1 is MNHEY, CDR2 SVGAGI. The V end was cut by 8 bases, the J end by 6 bases, with 17 bases between. This CDR3 is 14 amino acids long.

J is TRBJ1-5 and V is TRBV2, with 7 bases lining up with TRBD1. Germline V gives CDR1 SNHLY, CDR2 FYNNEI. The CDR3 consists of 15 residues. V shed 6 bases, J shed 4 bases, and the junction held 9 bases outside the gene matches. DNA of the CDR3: TGTGCCAGCAGGACAGCCGGGACAGATAATCAGCCCCAGCATTTT. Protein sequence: CASRTAGTDNQPQHF.

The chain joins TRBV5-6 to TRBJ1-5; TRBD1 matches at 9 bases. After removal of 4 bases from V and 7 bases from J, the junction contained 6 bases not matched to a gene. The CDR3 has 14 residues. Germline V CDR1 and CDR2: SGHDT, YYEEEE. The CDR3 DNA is TGTGCCAGCAGCGTATGGGACAGGGAACAGCCCCAGCATTTT. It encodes CASSVWDREQPQHF.

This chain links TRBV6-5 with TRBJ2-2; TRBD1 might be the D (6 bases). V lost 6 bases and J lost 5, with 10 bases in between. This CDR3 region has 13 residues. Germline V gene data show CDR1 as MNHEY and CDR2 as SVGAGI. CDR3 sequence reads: CASRNGQTGELFF. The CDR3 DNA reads TGTGCCAGCAGAAATGGACAGACCGGGGAGCTGTTTTTT.

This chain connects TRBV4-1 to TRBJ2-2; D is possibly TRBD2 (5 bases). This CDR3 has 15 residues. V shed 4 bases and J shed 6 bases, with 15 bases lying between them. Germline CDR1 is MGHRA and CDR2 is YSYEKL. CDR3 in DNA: TGCGCCAGCAGCCCGGACTTGTTAGTCGCCGGGGAGCTGTTTTTT. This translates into CASSPDLLVAGELFF.

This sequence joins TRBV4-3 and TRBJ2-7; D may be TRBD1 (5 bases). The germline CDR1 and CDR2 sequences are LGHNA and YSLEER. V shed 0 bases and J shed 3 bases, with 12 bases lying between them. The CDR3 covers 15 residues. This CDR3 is CASSQETGVYYEQYF. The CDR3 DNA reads TGCGCCAGCAGCCAAGAAACAGGTGTGTACTACGAGCAGTACTTC.

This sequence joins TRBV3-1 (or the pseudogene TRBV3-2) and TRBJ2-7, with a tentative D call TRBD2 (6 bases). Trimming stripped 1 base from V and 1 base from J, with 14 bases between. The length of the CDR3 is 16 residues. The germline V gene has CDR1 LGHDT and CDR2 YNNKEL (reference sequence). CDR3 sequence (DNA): TGTGCCAGCAGCCAAGGCTTCCGGGACTTGTCCTACGAGCAGTACTTC. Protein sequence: CASSQGFRDLSYEQYF.

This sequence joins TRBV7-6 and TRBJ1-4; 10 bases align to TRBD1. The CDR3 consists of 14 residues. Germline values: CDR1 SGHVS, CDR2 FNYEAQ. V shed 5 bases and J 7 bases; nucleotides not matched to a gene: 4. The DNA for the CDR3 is TGTGCCAGCAGCCCGGGACAGGGGCGTGAAAAACTGTTTTTT. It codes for CASSPGQGREKLFF.

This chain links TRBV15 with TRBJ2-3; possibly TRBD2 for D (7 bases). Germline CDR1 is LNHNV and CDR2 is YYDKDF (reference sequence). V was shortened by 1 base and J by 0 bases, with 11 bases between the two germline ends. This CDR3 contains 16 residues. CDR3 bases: TGTGCCACCAGCAGAGGGCGGGGGCCTAGCACAGATACGCAGTATTTT. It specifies CATSRGRGPSTDTQYF.

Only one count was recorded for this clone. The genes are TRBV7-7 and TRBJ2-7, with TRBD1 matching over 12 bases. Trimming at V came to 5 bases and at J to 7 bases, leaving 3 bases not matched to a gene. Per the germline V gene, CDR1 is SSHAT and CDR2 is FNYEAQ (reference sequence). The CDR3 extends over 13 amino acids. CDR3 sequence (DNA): TGTGCCAGCAGCGGGGACAGGGGGCAGGAGCAGTACTTC. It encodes CASSGDRGQEQYF.

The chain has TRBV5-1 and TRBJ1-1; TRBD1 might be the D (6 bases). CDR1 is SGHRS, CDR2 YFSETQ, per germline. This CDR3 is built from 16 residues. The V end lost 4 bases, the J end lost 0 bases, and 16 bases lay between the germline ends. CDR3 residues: CASSRRGALLNTEAFF. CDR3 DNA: TGCGCCAGCAGCCGACGGGGGGCCCTATTGAACACTGAAGCTTTCTTT.

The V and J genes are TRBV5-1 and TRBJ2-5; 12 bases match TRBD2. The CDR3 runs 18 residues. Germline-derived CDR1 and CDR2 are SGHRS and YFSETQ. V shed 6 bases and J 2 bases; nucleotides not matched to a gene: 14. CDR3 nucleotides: TGCGCCAGCACCCGGGGTGGACTAGCGGGGACCTCTCAAGAGACCCAGTACTTC. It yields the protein CASTRGGLAGTSQETQYF.

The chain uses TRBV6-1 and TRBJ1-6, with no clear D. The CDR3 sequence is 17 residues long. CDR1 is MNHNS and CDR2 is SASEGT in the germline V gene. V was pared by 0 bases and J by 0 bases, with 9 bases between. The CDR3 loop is CASSEAGWSSYNSPLHF. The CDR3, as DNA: TGTGCCAGCAGTGAAGCGGGTTGGAGCTCCTATAATTCACCCCTCCACTTT.

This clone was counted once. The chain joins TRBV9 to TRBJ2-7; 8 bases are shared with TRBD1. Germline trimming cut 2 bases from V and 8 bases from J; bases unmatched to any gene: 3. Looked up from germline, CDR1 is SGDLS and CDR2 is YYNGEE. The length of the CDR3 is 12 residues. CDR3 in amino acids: CASSVAGGQQYF. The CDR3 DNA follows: TGTGCCAGCAGCGTCGCAGGGGGCCAGCAGTACTTC.